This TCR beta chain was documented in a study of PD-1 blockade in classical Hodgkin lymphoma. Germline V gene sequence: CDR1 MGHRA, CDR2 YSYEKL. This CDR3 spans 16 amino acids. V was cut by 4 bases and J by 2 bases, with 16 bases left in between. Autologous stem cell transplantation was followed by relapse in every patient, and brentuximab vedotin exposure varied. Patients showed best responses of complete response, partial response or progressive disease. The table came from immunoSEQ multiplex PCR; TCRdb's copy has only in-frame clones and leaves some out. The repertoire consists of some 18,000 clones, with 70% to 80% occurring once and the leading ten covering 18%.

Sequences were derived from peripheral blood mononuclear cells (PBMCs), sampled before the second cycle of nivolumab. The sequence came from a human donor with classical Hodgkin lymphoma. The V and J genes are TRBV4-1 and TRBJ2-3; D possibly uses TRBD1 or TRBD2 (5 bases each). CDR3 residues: CASSPHGTESTDTQYF. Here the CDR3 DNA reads TGCGCCAGCAGCCCTCACGGGACCGAGTCCACAGATACGCAGTATTTT.